The 25 T cell receptor beta chains below were found in one sample sequenced in a study of regulatory T cells in long-lasting Graves disease. Through Arm-PCR of CDR3 regions and iRepertoire HTBI primers, TCR beta libraries were built. TCRdb used MiXCR to reprocess the multiplex PCR reads, holding one entry per CDR3 protein. The table has 420,000 or so distinct CDR3 sequences, over 15% seen once. As for time point: newly diagnosed GD, antithyroid drugs for less than 3 months. Preparation of the TCR library used RNA extracted from PBMCs. This sample also appeared in a second study, on T cells in Graves' hyperthyroidism and ophthalmopathy.

The sequenced sample was peripheral blood mononuclear cells (PBMCs), obtained at new diagnosis, from a patient treated with antithyroid drugs. The receptors were sampled from a woman aged 18-29 years with Graves disease.

The V gene is TRBV5-1, the J gene TRBJ2-5, with D perhaps matching TRBD2 (6 bases). Germline assignment: CDR1 SGHRS and CDR2 YFSETQ. V lost 4 bases and J 4 bases, leaving 14 bases between the germline ends. The length of the CDR3 is 14 residues. DNA of the CDR3: TGCGCCAGCAGCCAGGCTTTGGAGGGAGAGACCCAGTACTTC. Amino acids: CASSQALEGETQYF.

The chain uses TRBV7-9 and TRBJ2-7, with D perhaps TRBD2 (5 bases). The V and J ends lost 3 bases and 5 bases respectively, with 11 bases between them. Germline lookup yields CDR1 SEHNR and CDR2 FQNEAQ (reference sequence). CDR3 length: 13 residues. CDR3 DNA: TGTGCCAGCAGCTTTTTTAGCGAAGACGAGCAGTACTTC. It codes for CASSFFSEDEQYF.

This clonotype was recorded at least ten times. The CDR3 region is CSASDSGQLLNTEAFF. The CDR3 DNA reads as TGCAGTGCGAGCGATTCAGGACAGTTGCTGAACACTGAAGCTTTCTTT. The gene calls are TRBV20-1 and TRBJ1-1; possible D gene TRBD1, 6 bases. The CDR3 consists of 16 residues. Germline CDR1 and CDR2: DFQATT and SNEGSKA (reference sequence). Trimming took 6 bases from V and 0 from J, leaving 20 bases between them.

This clonotype was seen only a few times. V gene TRBV3-2 combines with J gene TRBJ2-1; the D call TRBD2 from the table was never checked on the DNA. TRBV3-2 is flagged as a pseudogene. The CDR3 length is 22 residues. The CDR3 region is CASSQIEPGEYTGLAGWHEQFF. CDR3 sequence (DNA): TGTGCCAGCAGCCAAATCGAACCTGGAGAGTATACGGGACTAGCGGGATGGCATGAGCAGTTCTTC.

The chain recombines TRBV6-5 with TRBJ2-7, with no clear D. The germline V and J ends were trimmed by 0 bases and 0 bases, with 6 bases remaining between them. The CDR3 covers 14 residues. The germline CDR1 and CDR2 sequences are MNHEY and SVGAGI. CDR3 coding DNA: TGTGCCAGCAGTTACTCTGGCGACTCCTACGAGCAGTACTTC. This encodes CASSYSGDSYEQYF.

The V gene is TRBV7-3, the J gene TRBJ2-2; 8 bases fit TRBD1. The V segment lost 1 base and the J segment 4 bases; nucleotides outside the gene matches: 11. The germline V gene has CDR1 SGHTA and CDR2 FQGTGA. The CDR3 is 18 amino acids. CDR3 DNA: TGTGCCAGCAGCTTAAACCCGCCGGACAGGGTTGGCACCGGGGAGCTGTTTTTT. It translates to CASSLNPPDRVGTGELFF. Full variable domain (missing parts from reference TRBV7-3 and TRBJ2-2): GAGVSQTPSNKVTEKGKYVELRCDPISGHTALYWYRQSLGQGPEFLIYFQGTGAADDSGLPNDRFFAVRPEGSVSTLKIQRTERGDSAVYLCASSLNPPDRVGTGELFFGEGSRLTVL.

The chain is built from TRBV20-1 and TRBJ1-3; D is uncertain. The CDR3 sequence is 11 residues long. Between the trimmed V and J ends, which lost 7 bases and 0 bases, there was a span of 4 bases. CDR1 is DFQATT, CDR2 SNEGSKA, per germline (reference sequence). The CDR3 DNA is TGCAGTGGACGCTCTGGAAACACCATATATTTT. Translated, it gives CSGRSGNTIYF.

The V gene is TRBV7-9, the J gene TRBJ2-7; D is unclear. CDR3 size: 15 residues. V was pared by 3 bases and J by 1 base, with 13 bases between. Germline lookup yields CDR1 SEHNR and CDR2 FQNEAQ (reference sequence). CDR3 in DNA: TGTGCCAGCAGCTTCGGCGCGGAGACTTCCTACGAGCAGTACTTC. Amino acid sequence: CASSFGAETSYEQYF.

The chain joins TRBV25-1 to TRBJ1-2, with D tentatively TRBD1 (5 bases). The CDR3 extends over 14 amino acids. Germline CDR1 reads MGHDK; CDR2 reads SYGVNS. Trimming shortened V by 4 bases and J by 4 bases, and 13 bases separated the two germline ends. This CDR3 reads CASSASGRTYGYTF. In nucleotides, the CDR3 is TGTGCCAGCAGTGCTTCGGGGCGAACCTATGGCTACACCTTC.

Ten or more counts support this clonotype. This rearrangement joins TRBV11-3 to TRBJ2-1, with D hard to call. The CDR3 has 12 residues. V was cut by 1 base and J by 6 bases, with 4 bases left in between. Germline V gene data show CDR1 as SGHNT and CDR2 as YENEEA. The CDR3 reads CASSLVVNEQFF. In DNA form, the CDR3 reads TGTGCCAGCAGCTTAGTAGTCAATGAGCAGTTCTTC.

The chain joins TRBV12-3 or TRBV12-4 to TRBJ1-5, with 7 bases matching TRBD1. CDR3 length equals 16 residues. J was trimmed by 3 bases and V by 7 bases; bases with no gene match: 12. CDR3 coding DNA: TGTGCCAGCAATCCCGGGACAGCCGACATCAATCAGCCCCAGCATTTT. It is translated as CASNPGTADINQPQHF.

Comments on this clonotype: A far larger clone differs by one base, so this is likely a read error. The chain employs TRBV28 and TRBJ2-1; 7 bases align to TRBD2. The V and J ends lost 4 bases and 10 bases, in that order; junction bases with no gene match: 10. CDR3 length: 14 amino acids. Germline V gene lookup returns CDR1 MDHEN and CDR2 SYDVKM. The CDR3 protein is CASSSGGSKYEQFF. CDR3 sequence (DNA): TGTGCCAGCAGTTCCGGCGGGAGCAAGTACGAGCAGTTCTTC.

This rearrangement joins TRBV6-1 to TRBJ2-1; D remains ambiguous. The length of the CDR3 is 16 residues. The germline V gene has CDR1 MNHNS and CDR2 SASEGT. V was trimmed by 3 bases and J by 0 bases, leaving 12 bases between them. This chain's CDR3 is CASSEERASSYNEQFF. CDR3 bases: TGTGCCAGCAGTGAGGAAAGGGCGAGCTCCTACAATGAGCAGTTCTTC.

The V and J genes are TRBV7-3 and TRBJ2-5; D gene ambiguous. The CDR3 length is 14 residues. Germline-derived CDR1 and CDR2 are SGHTA and FQGTGA. The V and J ends lost 3 bases and 4 bases respectively, with 12 bases between them. The CDR3 loop reads CASSFGARSETQYF. CDR3 DNA sequence: TGTGCCAGCAGCTTCGGAGCTCGCTCAGAGACCCAGTACTTC.

With respect to this clonotype: This may be a read error, as it is one base from a much larger clone. The chain is built from TRBV12-3 or TRBV12-4 and TRBJ1-1, with a weak D call TRBD1 (6 bases). This CDR3 is 14 amino acids long. Trimming removed 7 bases at V and 6 bases at J, with 18 bases between. CDR3 region: CASIGTPQDPEAFF. Written as DNA, the CDR3 is TGTGCCAGCATTGGGACACCTCAAGATCCTGAAGCTTTCTTT.

CDR3 nucleotide sequence: TGTGCCAGCAGCTTAGGAGAGATTAATGAAAAACTGTTTTTT. It specifies CASSLGEINEKLFF. This rearrangement joins TRBV11-3 to TRBJ1-4; no clear D gene. Germline V gives CDR1 SGHNT, CDR2 YENEEA. V was shortened by 1 base and J by 4 bases, with 7 bases between the two germline ends. This CDR3 has 14 residues.

This clonotype was seen a few times. V usage is TRBV27 and J usage is TRBJ2-7; 8 bases map to TRBD2. J was trimmed by 7 bases and V by 5 bases; bases with no gene match: 13. CDR1 is MNHEY, CDR2 SMNVEV, per germline (reference sequence). The CDR3 contains 15 residues. CDR3 loop: CASSPRGQREMEQYF. In DNA form, the CDR3 reads TGTGCCAGCAGTCCTAGGGGCCAGCGGGAGATGGAGCAGTACTTC.

V and J are TRBV5-4 and TRBJ2-3, with D maybe TRBD2 (5 bases). The CDR3 is 14 amino acids. The germline V gene has CDR1 SGHNT and CDR2 YYREEE (reference sequence). Trimming stripped 5 bases from V and 2 bases from J, with 12 bases between. As DNA, the CDR3 is TGTGCCAGCAGTCGTGACTACACCACAGATACGCAGTATTTT. Residues: CASSRDYTTDTQYF.

This clonotype was picked up many times. The genes are TRBV29-1 and TRBJ2-7; 10 nucleotides match TRBD2. V gave up 3 bases and J gave up 2 bases; unmatched junction bases: 7. Germline assignment: CDR1 SQVTM and CDR2 ANQGSEA. The CDR3 loop spans 15 amino acids. The CDR3 DNA sequence: TGCAGCGTTGAGTTAACCGGGACTAGCGCCTACGAGCAGTACTTC. Protein product: CSVELTGTSAYEQYF.

The V and J genes are TRBV29-1 and TRBJ2-4, with TRBD2 matching over 16 bases. The ends lost 0 bases at V and 4 bases at J; junction bases unmatched: 15. This CDR3 has 21 residues. Per the germline V gene, CDR1 is SQVTM and CDR2 is ANQGSEA. This CDR3 is CSVEDRRGTSGRAFNKNIQYF. The CDR3 nucleotides are TGCAGCGTTGAAGATCGTCGCGGGACTAGCGGGAGGGCCTTTAATAAAAACATTCAGTACTTC.

This clonotype has ten or more counts. The gene calls are TRBV28 and TRBJ2-7; 7 nucleotides match TRBD2. The length of the CDR3 is 16 residues. Germline-derived CDR1 and CDR2 are MDHEN and SYDVKM. With V trimmed by 6 bases and J by 3 bases, 14 bases remained unmatched. In DNA form, the CDR3 reads TGTGCCAGCAGACATTCTTCGGGGGGAGGGCTCTACGAGCAGTACTTC. Amino acid sequence: CASRHSSGGGLYEQYF.

With regard to this clonotype: A single base separates this from a much larger clone, so it may be a read error. The chain is built from TRBV20-1 and TRBJ2-3; 7 bases are a match to TRBD2. With 3 bases clipped from V and 3 bases from J, the junction kept 6 bases outside the gene matches. Germline-derived CDR1 and CDR2 are DFQATT and SNEGSKA (reference sequence). The CDR3 extends over 14 amino acids. The CDR3 sequence is CSASLAGATDTQYF. The CDR3 DNA is TGCAGTGCTAGTTTGGCGGGAGCGACAGATACGCAGTATTTT.

The chain couples TRBV6-1 to TRBJ1-1; 7 bases line up with TRBD1. Looked up from germline, CDR1 is MNHNS and CDR2 is SASEGT. V trimming: 8 bases; J trimming: 2 bases; junction bases outside the gene matches: 14. The CDR3 covers 16 residues. CDR3 coding DNA: TGTGCCAGCGCTCTAGGCGGGACAGTTAGCAACACTGAAGCTTTCTTT. It translates to CASALGGTVSNTEAFF.

The rearrangement uses TRBV6-1 and TRBJ1-6, with D unresolved. This CDR3 comprises 15 residues. V shed 6 bases and J shed 6 bases, with 15 bases lying between them. From germline, CDR1 is MNHNS and CDR2 SASEGT. CDR3 loop: CASSELHAGNSPLHF. In DNA form, the CDR3 reads TGTGCCAGCAGCGAACTGCATGCGGGTAATTCACCCCTCCACTTT.

This clonotype was counted at least ten times. The rearrangement uses TRBV7-8 and TRBJ2-1; D perhaps matches TRBD1 (6 bases). Germline loops: CDR1 SGHVS, CDR2 FQNEAQ. Trimming took 5 bases from V and 7 from J, leaving 9 bases between them. The CDR3 loop spans 12 amino acids. The CDR3 region has the DNA TGTGCCAGCAGCGCCCAGGGGAATGAGCAGTTCTTC. Its translation: CASSAQGNEQFF.